The next 15 T cell receptor beta chains were all read from a single sample in a study of identical twins. From the 5' RACE reads, TCRdb called clonotypes with MiXCR, one entry per CDR3 protein. Of approximately 500,000 distinct CDR3 sequences detected, around 15% appear once; the ten largest clones hold 0.35% to 0.45%. Another study also made use of these data, one on yellow fever vaccine responses in identical twins.

The sequencing sample was made of CD4+ T cells sorted from blood. These receptors came from a woman between 18 and 30 years old in good health.

This clonotype was observed a handful of times. This chain connects TRBV5-1 to TRBJ2-5; TRBD2 matches 13 bases. In germline, CDR1 is SGHRS, CDR2 YFSETQ. J gave up 1 base and V 4 bases, and 4 bases lay outside the gene matches. This CDR3 is 16 amino acids long. CDR3 protein: CASSPTSGGLQETQYF. CDR3 bases: TGCGCCAGCAGCCCGACTAGCGGGGGGCTCCAAGAGACCCAGTACTTC.

This chain links TRBV27 with TRBJ2-7; 9 positions agree with TRBD2. The V and J ends lost 6 bases and 6 bases, in that order; junction bases with no gene match: 9. This CDR3 is 14 amino acids long. Germline lookup yields CDR1 MNHEY and CDR2 SMNVEV (reference sequence). CDR3 protein: CASRGLANDREQYF. The CDR3 bases are TGTGCCAGCAGGGGACTAGCCAACGACCGCGAGCAGTACTTC.

CDR3 bases: TGTGCCAGCAGCTTAACGGCAGCAACCACGTCCTACGAGCAGTACGTC. Translation gives CASSLTAATTSYEQYV. The chain combines TRBV5-5 with TRBJ2-7; D is ambiguous. Germline assignment: CDR1 SGHKS and CDR2 YYEKEE (reference sequence). Deletions cut 2 bases from V and 1 base from J, with 16 bases between. The CDR3 has 16 residues.

V and J are TRBV3-1 and TRBJ2-5, with 11 bases fitting TRBD2. Germline loops: CDR1 LGHDT, CDR2 YNNKEL (reference sequence). CDR3 length: 16 amino acids. V was clipped by 4 bases and J by 14 bases; unmatched bases: 18. CDR3 bases: TGTGCCAGCAGCCCCCCAGTAGGGACTAGCGGACCGAATCCCTACTTC. Protein product: CASSPPVGTSGPNPYF.

This clonotype was recorded a few times. The chain recombines TRBV10-3 with TRBJ2-3; D is possibly TRBD2 (6 bases). V dropped 8 bases and J dropped 4 bases, with 13 bases sitting between them. This CDR3 has 13 amino acids. In germline, CDR1 is ENHRY, CDR2 SYGVKD. This chain's CDR3 is CAIQQRVADTQYF. The CDR3 region has the DNA TGTGCCATCCAGCAGCGGGTGGCAGATACGCAGTATTTT.

This chain joins TRBV29-1 and TRBJ2-1; D uncertain. The V gene's germline CDR1 is SQVTM and CDR2 ANQGSEA. The CDR3 is made up of 11 amino acids. Trimming stripped 4 bases from V and 7 bases from J, with 8 bases between. The CDR3 nucleotides are TGCAGCGTTGGAGTCTTTAATGAGCAGTTCTTC. This codes for CSVGVFNEQFF.

This clonotype was counted at least ten times. The chain joins TRBV24-1 to TRBJ1-6; 7 nucleotides align to TRBD1. CDR3 length: 20 residues. The J segment lost 2 bases and the V segment lost 1 base, leaving 13 bases of the junction unmatched. Per the germline V gene, CDR1 is KGHDR and CDR2 is SFDVKD. The CDR3 DNA reads TGTGCCACCAGTGATTTAATATGGGACAGAAAGTTCACCTATAATTCACCCCTCCACTTT. This translates into CATSDLIWDRKFTYNSPLHF.

This clonotype was seen only a few times. This sequence joins TRBV28 and TRBJ2-3, with 12 nucleotides matching TRBD2. The V and J ends lost 6 bases and 2 bases, in that order; junction bases with no gene match: 3. Germline CDR1 MDHEN, CDR2 SYDVKM. The CDR3 is made up of 15 amino acids. DNA for the CDR3: TGTGCCAGCAGAAGACTAGCGGGAGCCACAGATACGCAGTATTTT. Protein: CASRRLAGATDTQYF.

There are a few counts of this clonotype. Just one base apart from a much larger clone, this may be a read error. The chain recombines TRBV5-5 with TRBJ2-1, with D hard to call. Germline V gene data show CDR1 as SGHKS and CDR2 as YYEKEE (reference sequence). CDR3 length: 13 residues. Between the trimmed V and J ends, which lost 4 bases and 0 bases, there was a span of 5 bases. CDR3 in amino acids: CASSMSSYNEQFF. The CDR3, as DNA: TGTGCCAGCAGCATGAGCTCCTACAATGAGCAGTTCTTC. Full variable domain (missing parts from reference TRBV5-5 and TRBJ2-1): DAGVTQSPTHLIKTRGQQVTLRCSPISGHKSVSWYQQVLGQGPQFIFQYYEKEERGRGNFPDRFSARQFPNYSSELNVNALLLGDSALYLCASSMSSYNEQFFGPGTRLTVL.

The chain combines TRBV7-6 with TRBJ2-3, with no clear D. The germline CDR1 and CDR2 sequences are SGHVS and FNYEAQ. The CDR3 loop spans 12 amino acids. V lost 5 bases and J 4 bases, leaving 7 bases between the germline ends. CDR3 DNA: TGTGCCAGCAGCGTCGTCGCAGATACGCAGTATTTT. This codes for CASSVVADTQYF.

This clonotype came up many times. The chain carries TRBV12-3 or TRBV12-4 and TRBJ2-5; the match to TRBD2 covers 13 bases. The V and J ends lost 5 bases and 7 bases, in that order; junction bases with no gene match: 10. The CDR3 has 16 residues. DNA of the CDR3: TGTGCCAGCAGTCCTCAGACTAGCGGGAGGCTGGGGACCCAGTACTTC. Translation: CASSPQTSGRLGTQYF.

This clonotype turned up a few times. The chain couples TRBV6-5 to TRBJ1-5; D is unclear. The V end was cut by 2 bases, the J end by 4 bases, with 9 bases between. The CDR3 runs to 14 residues. Looked up from germline, CDR1 is MNHEY and CDR2 is SVGAGI. The CDR3 DNA follows: TGTGCCAGCAGTTACAGTCAGACTAATCAGCCCCAGCATTTT. Protein product: CASSYSQTNQPQHF.

This clonotype was counted a few times. The rearrangement joins TRBV2 to TRBJ1-1; no reliable D call. Germline CDR1 and CDR2: SNHLY and FYNNEI. This CDR3 has 14 residues. V gave up 6 bases and J gave up 0 bases, with 11 bases separating them. Here the CDR3 reads CASRVEVLNTEAFF. For the CDR3, the DNA is TGTGCCAGCAGGGTGGAGGTTTTGAACACTGAAGCTTTCTTT.

Ten or more counts support this clonotype. The V and J genes are TRBV20-1 and TRBJ2-7; D is undetermined. Germline V lookup: CDR1 DFQATT, CDR2 SNEGSKA (reference sequence). The CDR3 extends over 13 amino acids. Trimming took 6 bases from V and 1 from J, leaving 13 bases between them. DNA for the CDR3: TGCAGTGCCACTCGTGGCCGATCCTACGAGCAGTACGTC. This codes for CSATRGRSYEQYV.

This clonotype has a handful of counts. The chain joins TRBV3-1 to TRBJ1-2; the D gene is possibly TRBD1 (6 bases). Germline V gene lookup returns CDR1 LGHDT and CDR2 YNNKEL (reference sequence). CDR3 length: 17 amino acids. V gave up 1 base and J gave up 2 bases, with 17 bases separating them. This CDR3 is CASSQAPTGRWNYGYTF. CDR3 in DNA: TGTGCCAGCAGCCAAGCGCCCACAGGGAGGTGGAACTATGGCTACACCTTC.